These 3 T cell receptor beta chains were all obtained from the same sample, sequenced in a study of CD4 T cells in relation to SARS-CoV-2 and coronaviruses. Sequencing used immunoSEQ multiplex PCR; TCRdb keeps in-frame clones, though not all of them. The table records roughly 30,000 clones, more than 60% of them present only once. These receptors' antigens are unknown. Specimen: memory CD4+ T cells from PBMCs, cultured in vitro. Every receptor here comes from an adult with COVID-19.

The J gene is TRBJ2-2, the V gene TRBV30; 11 nucleotides line up with TRBD2. Germline loops: CDR1 GTSNPN, CDR2 SVGIG (reference sequence). V trimming: 0 bases; J trimming: 5 bases; junction bases outside the gene matches: 2. The CDR3 spans 15 residues. The CDR3 DNA is TGTGCCTGGAGTGTCGCTAGCGGGAGGACCGGGGAGCTGTTTTTT. Amino acids: CAWSVASGRTGELFF.

The rearrangement links TRBV25-1 to TRBJ2-1, with no clear D. Between the trimmed V and J ends, which lost 4 bases and 1 base, there was a span of 8 bases. Germline V CDR1 and CDR2: MGHDK, SYGVNS. This CDR3 has 14 amino acids. The CDR3 DNA sequence: TGTGCCAGCAGTGTTCCTGGATCCTACAATGAGCAGTTCTTC. As protein: CASSVPGSYNEQFF.

By share of the sample, this clone is medium-sized. The chain recombines TRBV28 with TRBJ2-6, with unresolved D. This CDR3 region has 17 residues. Trimming took off 7 bases at V and 0 bases at J, with 16 bases between the two ends. Germline V gene sequence: CDR1 MDHEN, CDR2 SYDVKM. The CDR3, as DNA: TGTGCCAGCAACCAACAGCCCAGCATCTCTGGGGCCAACGTCCTGACTTTC. Amino acids: CASNQQPSISGANVLTF.